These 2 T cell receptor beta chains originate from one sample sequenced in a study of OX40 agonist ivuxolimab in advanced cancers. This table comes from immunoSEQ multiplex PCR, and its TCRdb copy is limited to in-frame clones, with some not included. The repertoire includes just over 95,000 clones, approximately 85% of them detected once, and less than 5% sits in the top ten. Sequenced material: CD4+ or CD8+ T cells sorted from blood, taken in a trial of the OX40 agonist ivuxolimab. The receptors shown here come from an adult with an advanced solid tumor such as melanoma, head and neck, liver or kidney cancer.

The CDR3 is CASSLRDRGNTIYF. CDR3 nucleotide sequence: TGTGCCAGCAGCCTCCGGGACCGTGGAAACACCATATATTTT. The genes are TRBV5-5 and TRBJ1-3; possibly TRBD1 for D (5 bases). V lost 4 bases to trimming and J lost 3 bases, with 11 bases between them. The CDR3 spans 14 residues. The germline CDR1 and CDR2 sequences are SGHKS and YYEKEE (reference sequence).

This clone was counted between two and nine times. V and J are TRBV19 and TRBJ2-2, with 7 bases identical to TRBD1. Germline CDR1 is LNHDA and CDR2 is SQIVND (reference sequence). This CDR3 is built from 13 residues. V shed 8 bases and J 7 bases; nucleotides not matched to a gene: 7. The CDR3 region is CASDRDGSGELFF. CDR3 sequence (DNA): TGTGCCAGTGACAGGGACGGTAGCGGGGAGCTGTTTTTT. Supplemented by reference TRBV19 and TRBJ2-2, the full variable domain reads DGGITQSPKYLFRKEGQNVTLSCEQNLNHDAMYWYRQDPGQGLRLIYYSQIVNDFQKGDIAEGYSVSREKKESFPLTVTSAQKNPTAFYLCASDRDGSGELFFGEGSRLTVL.